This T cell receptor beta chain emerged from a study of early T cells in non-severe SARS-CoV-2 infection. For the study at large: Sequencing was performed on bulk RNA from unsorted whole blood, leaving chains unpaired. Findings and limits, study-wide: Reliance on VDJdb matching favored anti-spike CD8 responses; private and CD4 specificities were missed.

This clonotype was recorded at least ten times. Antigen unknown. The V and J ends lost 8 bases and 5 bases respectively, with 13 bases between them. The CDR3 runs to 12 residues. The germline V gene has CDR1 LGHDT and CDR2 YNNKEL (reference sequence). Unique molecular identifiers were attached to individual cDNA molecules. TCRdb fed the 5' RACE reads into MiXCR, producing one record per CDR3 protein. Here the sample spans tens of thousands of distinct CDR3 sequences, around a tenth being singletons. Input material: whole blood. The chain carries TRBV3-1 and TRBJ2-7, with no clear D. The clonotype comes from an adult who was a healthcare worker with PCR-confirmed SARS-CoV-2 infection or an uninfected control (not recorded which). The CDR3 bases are TGTGCCAGCTCTATATTTGTGGACGAGCAGTACTTC. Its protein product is CASSIFVDEQYF.